These 13 T cell receptor beta chains were sequenced from one sample in a study of T cells after yellow fever vaccination. TCRdb reprocessed the 5' RACE reads with MiXCR, giving one entry per CDR3 protein. Of some 260,000 distinct CDR3 sequences detected, roughly 4.8% appear once; the ten largest clones hold 2.5% to 4%. The sample here was CD4+ T cells sorted from PBMCs, taken on the day of the yellow fever booster vaccination. These receptors were taken from a man between 18 and 29 years old who received the YFV17D yellow fever vaccine.

The chain carries TRBV7-2 and TRBJ2-7, with 9 bases identical to TRBD2. The V gene's germline CDR1 is SGHTA and CDR2 FQGNSA. V shed 2 bases and J 9 bases; nucleotides not matched to a gene: 11. The CDR3 length is 15 residues. CDR3 in amino acids: CASSLLQRGAFPQYF. DNA of the CDR3: TGTGCCAGCAGCTTACTCCAGCGGGGGGCCTTTCCGCAGTACTTC.

This clonotype was counted ten times or more. V and J are TRBV15 and TRBJ2-5, with D tentatively TRBD1 (6 bases). CDR1 LNHNV and CDR2 YYDKDF come from the germline V gene (reference sequence). The CDR3 has 14 residues. V shed 0 bases and J shed 4 bases, with 9 bases lying between them. CDR3 sequence: CATSRDLGAETQYF. The CDR3 coding sequence is TGTGCCACCAGCAGAGATTTGGGGGCAGAGACCCAGTACTTC.

In this sample, this clonotype turned up many times. The V call is TRBV6-2 or TRBV6-3, the J call TRBJ2-2; 8 bases are a match to TRBD2. The V segment lost 5 bases and the J segment 0 bases; nucleotides outside the gene matches: 5. Germline CDR1 reads MNHEY; CDR2 reads SVGEGT. CDR3 length: 16 residues. The CDR3 region has the DNA TGTGCCAGCAGTCAAGAAGCGGGGGCGAACACCGGGGAGCTGTTTTTT. This encodes CASSQEAGANTGELFF.

This sequence joins TRBV7-2 and TRBJ2-7; D is undetermined. Germline CDR1 reads SGHTA; CDR2 reads FQGNSA. The CDR3 sequence is 13 residues long. Trimming removed 5 bases from V and 0 bases from J, with 8 bases in between. CDR3 loop: CASSVSSSYEQYF. The CDR3 coding sequence is TGTGCCAGCAGCGTAAGTAGCTCCTACGAGCAGTACTTC.

This clonotype has just a few counts. This chain joins TRBV7-3 and TRBJ2-7, with D uncertain. Germline V gene data show CDR1 as SGHTA and CDR2 as FQGTGA. The CDR3 is made up of 13 amino acids. Trimming pared 0 bases from V and 5 bases from J, leaving 8 bases between. The chain's CDR3 is CASSLTRFNEQYF. The DNA of the CDR3 is TGTGCCAGCAGCTTAACTAGGTTCAACGAGCAGTACTTC.

The chain links TRBV6-2 or TRBV6-3 to TRBJ2-6; D is uncertain. Germline V gives CDR1 MNHEY, CDR2 SVGEGT. V was shortened by 8 bases and J by 1 base, with 3 bases between the two germline ends. This CDR3 spans 12 amino acids. The CDR3 coding sequence is TGTGCCAGCCAATCTGGGGCCAACGTCCTGACTTTC. It codes for CASQSGANVLTF.

This sequence joins TRBV6-1 and TRBJ2-5, with 9 bases matching TRBD1. V gave up 8 bases and J gave up 5 bases; unmatched junction bases: 12. Germline CDR1 and CDR2: MNHNS and SASEGT. The CDR3 spans 15 residues. In nucleotides, the CDR3 is TGTGCCAGCCTTCGGTTACTGACAGGGGGGGAGACCCAGTACTTC. Translation gives CASLRLLTGGETQYF.

The chain combines TRBV5-1 with TRBJ1-1; perhaps TRBD1 as D (5 bases). Germline V gene lookup returns CDR1 SGHRS and CDR2 YFSETQ. V was shortened by 0 bases and J by 2 bases, with 11 bases between the two germline ends. CDR3 length equals 15 residues. CDR3 sequence: CASSLGFGGNTEAFF. The CDR3 DNA reads as TGCGCCAGCAGCTTGGGATTCGGGGGAAACACTGAAGCTTTCTTT.

V and J are TRBV25-1 and TRBJ1-1, with 8 bases identical to TRBD1. Trimming cost V 4 bases and J 3 bases; bases outside gene matches: 13. CDR1 is MGHDK, CDR2 SYGVNS, per germline. The CDR3 is 17 residues long. CDR3: CASSAPRGRGTDTEAFF. The CDR3, as DNA: TGTGCCAGCAGTGCCCCCAGGGGGCGCGGAACGGACACTGAAGCTTTCTTT.

CDR3 amino acids: CASSLGPTGAFLGELFF. In DNA, the CDR3 is TGTGCCAGCAGCTTGGGTCCTACAGGGGCCTTCTTGGGGGAGCTGTTTTTT. The genes are TRBV5-6 and TRBJ2-2; the match to TRBD1 covers 7 bases. With V trimmed by 0 bases and J by 8 bases, 13 bases remained unmatched. CDR3 length: 17 residues. The germline V gene encodes CDR1 SGHDT and CDR2 YYEEEE.

The chain combines TRBV5-1 with TRBJ1-1, with unresolved D. The CDR3 sequence is 14 residues long. V lost 1 base to trimming and J lost 5 bases, with 12 bases between them. CDR1 is SGHRS, CDR2 YFSETQ, per germline. In DNA, the CDR3 is TGCGCCAGCAGCTTGATTCCCAGTCAGACTGAAGCTTTCTTT. As protein: CASSLIPSQTEAFF.

The gene calls are TRBV5-4 and TRBJ1-2; 10 bases agree with TRBD1. CDR1 SGHNT and CDR2 YYREEE come from the germline V gene (reference sequence). The J segment lost 8 bases and the V segment lost 0 bases, leaving 10 bases of the junction unmatched. The CDR3 has 16 residues. CDR3 in amino acids: CASSLGPGQGLRGYTF. CDR3 coding DNA: TGTGCCAGCAGCTTGGGGCCGGGACAGGGGCTACGGGGCTACACCTTC.

This clonotype was seen many times. The rearrangement uses TRBV12-3 or TRBV12-4 and TRBJ1-1; possible D gene TRBD1, 5 bases. The CDR3 sequence is 15 residues long. Trimming took 3 bases from V and 5 from J, leaving 16 bases between them. CDR3 sequence reads: CASSFPHAGDTEAFF. Written as DNA, the CDR3 is TGTGCCAGCAGTTTCCCCCACGCGGGGGATACTGAAGCTTTCTTT.